This record covers a single TCR beta chain. A second PCR, run for roughly 7 to 12 cycles, used a sample-barcoded 5' primer plus a J-beta primer mix. TCRdb passed the 5' RACE reads through MiXCR, listing each CDR3 protein once. The sample lists about 2 million distinct CDR3 sequences, roughly 49% occurring once. This sample is part of a study of blood T cells in healthy people across ages. The germline V and J ends were trimmed by 5 bases and 12 bases, with 23 bases remaining between them. The germline CDR1 and CDR2 sequences are LNHNV and YYDKDF (reference sequence). The CDR3 runs to 15 residues. This TCR was recovered from a woman aged 40 to 50 in good health. The specimen sequenced was blood. This chain connects TRBV15 to TRBJ2-1; possibly TRBD1 or TRBD2 for D (6 bases each). CDR3: CATSSLGGLIMRQFF. In nucleotides, the CDR3 is TGTGCCACCAGCTCCTTAGGGGGACTCATAATGAGGCAGTTCTTC.